These 26 T cell receptor beta chains came from one sample sequenced in a study of T cell responses to AZD1222 COVID-19 vaccine. Repertoires were generated with immunoSEQ multiplex PCR, while TCRdb's copy carries only in-frame clones and drops some. The sample yields about 140,000 clones, approximately 93% seen once. The starting material was peripheral blood, obtained on day 0 of MenACWY control vaccination. The receptors were sampled from an adult in good health.

The chain joins TRBV12-3 or TRBV12-4 to TRBJ1-1; tentatively, D is TRBD1 (5 bases). Deletions cut 7 bases from V and 10 bases from J, with 13 bases between. The CDR3 runs 11 residues. The CDR3, as DNA: TGTGCCAGCACCTGGGGGGTGAGAGCTTTCTTT. Residues: CASTWGVRAFF.

The V gene is TRBV2, the J gene TRBJ2-7; 14 bases agree with TRBD2. The CDR3 is made up of 13 amino acids. Trimming cost V 9 bases and J 8 bases; bases outside gene matches: 6. The germline V gene encodes CDR1 SNHLY and CDR2 FYNNEI. The chain's CDR3 is CASTGTSGSQQYF. The CDR3, as DNA: TGTGCCAGTACGGGGACTAGCGGGAGCCAGCAGTACTTC. Full variable domain (remainder filled in from reference TRBV2 and TRBJ2-7): EPEVTQTPSHQVTQMGQEVILRCVPISNHLYFYWYRQILGQKVEFLVSFYNNEISEKSEIFDDQFSVERPDGSNFTLKIRSTKLEDSAMYFCASTGTSGSQQYFGPGTRLTVT.

This clone was found a few times. The J gene is TRBJ1-6, the V gene TRBV7-2, with D possibly being TRBD1 (5 bases). Germline V gene lookup returns CDR1 SGHTA and CDR2 FQGNSA. Trimming removed 3 bases from V and 5 bases from J, with 5 bases in between. This CDR3 is built from 13 residues. CDR3 sequence: CASSFRDNSPLHF. CDR3 nucleotide sequence: TGTGCCAGCAGCTTCAGGGATAATTCACCCCTCCACTTT.

The V and J genes are TRBV7-2 and TRBJ1-1, with D perhaps TRBD1 (5 bases). The ends were cut back, 0 bases at V and 0 bases at J, with 8 bases in the middle. The CDR3 totals 15 residues. The germline CDR1 and CDR2 sequences are SGHTA and FQGNSA. Here the CDR3 DNA reads TGTGCCAGCAGCTTAGCGGGGGGTTTGAACACTGAAGCTTTCTTT. Amino acid sequence: CASSLAGGLNTEAFF.

This chain links TRBV7-9 with TRBJ2-7, with D perhaps matching TRBD1 (6 bases). In germline, CDR1 is SEHNR, CDR2 FQNEAQ (reference sequence). V was clipped by 7 bases and J by 7 bases, with 20 bases between them. The CDR3 extends over 14 amino acids. The CDR3 sequence is CASNTRDTHKEQYF. For the CDR3, the DNA is TGTGCCAGCAACACCCGGGACACCCACAAAGAGCAGTACTTC.

The chain employs TRBV7-2 and TRBJ2-7, with 9 bases lining up with TRBD2. After removal of 2 bases from V and 0 bases from J, the junction contained 5 bases not matched to a gene. The CDR3 length is 16 residues. Germline V gives CDR1 SGHTA, CDR2 FQGNSA. CDR3 in amino acids: CASSLTSGPASYEQYF. CDR3 bases: TGTGCCAGCAGCTTAACTAGCGGGCCCGCCTCCTACGAGCAGTACTTC.

The chain employs TRBV30 and TRBJ2-7; 8 nucleotides agree with TRBD2. The CDR3 sequence is 14 residues long. The junction had 4 bases not matched to a gene; V was cut back by 3 bases and J by 0 bases. From germline, CDR1 is GTSNPN and CDR2 SVGIG (reference sequence). DNA of the CDR3: TGTGCCTGGAGAATAGCGGGGAGCTCCTACGAGCAGTACTTC. Its translation is CAWRIAGSSYEQYF. The full variable domain, completed using reference TRBV30 and TRBJ2-7, is SQTIHQWPATLVQPVGSPLSLECTVEGTSNPNLYWYRQAAGRGLQLLFYSVGIGQISSEVPQNLSASRPQDRQFILSSKKLLLSDSGFYLCAWRIAGSSYEQYFGPGTRLTVT.

The rearrangement joins TRBV6-5 to TRBJ1-3, with 7 bases identical to TRBD1. CDR3 length: 14 amino acids. The germline V gene has CDR1 MNHEY and CDR2 SVGAGI. With 7 bases clipped from V and 7 bases from J, the junction kept 10 bases outside the gene matches. CDR3: CASKRQGESNTIYF. The CDR3 DNA follows: TGTGCCAGCAAAAGACAGGGCGAGAGTAACACCATATATTTT.

CDR3 DNA: TGTGCCAGTAGGGGACAGGGAGGAAGTACTGAAGCTTTCTTT. Residues: CASRGQGGSTEAFF. The chain recombines TRBV19 with TRBJ1-1, with TRBD1 matching over 9 bases. Germline CDR1 LNHDA, CDR2 SQIVND (reference sequence). V shed 6 bases, J shed 5 bases, and the junction held 7 bases outside the gene matches. The CDR3 totals 14 residues. Based on the CDR3 plus reference TRBV19 and TRBJ1-1, the full variable domain is DGGITQSPKYLFRKEGQNVTLSCEQNLNHDAMYWYRQDPGQGLRLIYYSQIVNDFQKGDIAEGYSVSREKKESFPLTVTSAQKNPTAFYLCASRGQGGSTEAFFGQGTRLTVV.

The chain joins TRBV6-5 to TRBJ2-1; D might be TRBD1 (6 bases). This CDR3 has 14 residues. V gave up 3 bases and J gave up 2 bases, with 8 bases separating them. Germline assignment: CDR1 MNHEY and CDR2 SVGAGI. In DNA, the CDR3 is TGTGCCAGCAGTTATAGGGGGACCTACAATGAGCAGTTCTTC. Translating it yields CASSYRGTYNEQFF.

In its sample, this clone was seen once. The V call is TRBV5-4, the J call TRBJ2-7; TRBD2 agrees at 7 bases. Germline V CDR1 and CDR2: SGHNT, YYREEE (reference sequence). V was pared by 3 bases and J by 4 bases, with 7 bases of the junction left unmatched. The CDR3 runs 14 residues. The CDR3 region has the DNA TGTGCCAGCAGCTCCGGGACTAAGAGTTACGAGCAGTACTTC. It is translated as CASSSGTKSYEQYF.

The chain couples TRBV28 to TRBJ2-5, with D perhaps matching TRBD2 (7 bases). Germline CDR1 reads MDHEN; CDR2 reads SYDVKM. The CDR3 extends over 16 amino acids. With 6 bases removed from V and 4 bases from J, the gap between germline ends came to 21 bases. Written as DNA, the CDR3 is TGTGCCAGCAGCCGCGACAGGACTAGAAGAGGAGAGACCCAGTACTTC. As protein: CASSRDRTRRGETQYF.

The J gene is TRBJ1-6, the V gene TRBV5-1; a weak D match, TRBD1 (5 bases). The V and J ends lost 4 bases and 10 bases respectively, with 24 bases between them. Germline V lookup: CDR1 SGHRS, CDR2 YFSETQ. The CDR3 runs to 17 residues. The CDR3 reads CASSRGEELWAPSPLHF. The CDR3 bases are TGCGCCAGCAGCCGAGGGGAAGAACTTTGGGCCCCATCACCCCTCCACTTT.

This clone is a singleton in its sample. This chain uses TRBV7-9 with TRBJ1-5; 8 nucleotides match TRBD1. Losses at the gene ends were 4 bases for V and 6 bases for J; bases not matched to a gene: 8. Looked up from germline, CDR1 is SEHNR and CDR2 is FQNEAQ (reference sequence). The CDR3 loop spans 15 amino acids. In DNA, the CDR3 is TGTGCCAGCAGCTCCTCCGGGACAGGTTTTCAGCCCCAGCATTTT. Encoded protein: CASSSSGTGFQPQHF. The variable domain in full, completed from reference TRBV7-9 and TRBJ1-5, reads DTGVSQNPRHKITKRGQNVTFRCDPISEHNRLYWYRQTLGQGPEFLTYFQNEAQLEKSRLLSDRFSAERPKGSFSTLEIQRTEQGDSAMYLCASSSSGTGFQPQHFGDGTRLSIL.

The chain is built from TRBV5-1 and TRBJ2-5; D is uncertain. CDR3 size: 14 residues. Germline CDR1 SGHRS, CDR2 YFSETQ. V lost 0 bases and J 5 bases, leaving 11 bases between the germline ends. Here the CDR3 DNA reads TGCGCCAGCAGCTTGGAGGGCAGGCAGGAGACCCAGTACTTC. It translates to CASSLEGRQETQYF.

This chain joins TRBV6-6 and TRBJ1-1; perhaps TRBD1 as D (5 bases). V was clipped by 0 bases and J by 1 base, with 6 bases between them. Germline V gene lookup returns CDR1 MNHNY and CDR2 SVGAGI (reference sequence). CDR3 length equals 14 residues. The CDR3 nucleotides are TGTGCCAGCAGTTACTCGCAGGGGAACACTGAAGCTTTCTTT. Protein sequence: CASSYSQGNTEAFF.

The chain couples TRBV6-5 to TRBJ2-1; a possible D gene is TRBD2 (6 bases). CDR1 is MNHEY, CDR2 SVGAGI, per germline. Trimming took 6 bases from V and 5 from J, leaving 8 bases between them. CDR3 length: 12 amino acids. The CDR3, as DNA: TGTGCCAGCAGCGTAGCGGACAATGAGCAGTTCTTC. Its translation: CASSVADNEQFF.

This clone was recorded only once. This chain joins TRBV2 and TRBJ1-3, with D unclear. Trimming shortened V by 3 bases and J by 0 bases, and 3 bases separated the two germline ends. This CDR3 is built from 13 residues. Germline CDR1 is SNHLY and CDR2 is FYNNEI. CDR3 sequence: CASSDFSGNTIYF. The CDR3 DNA reads TGTGCCAGCAGTGATTTCTCTGGAAACACCATATATTTT.

The chain recombines TRBV28 with TRBJ1-4, with D unclear. The CDR3 spans 14 residues. The V and J ends lost 6 bases and 0 bases respectively, with 8 bases between them. Per germline, CDR1 MDHEN and CDR2 SYDVKM. The CDR3 protein is CASRAPATNEKLFF. The CDR3 DNA reads as TGTGCCAGCAGGGCACCCGCAACTAATGAAAAACTGTTTTTT.

A note on this clone: Compared with germline, one end of the junction differs, possibly owing to a read error. CDR3 coding DNA: TGTGCCACAAGTGACAGGGGAGACACTGAAGCTTTCTTT. Residues: CATSDRGDTEAFF. The gene calls are TRBV24-1 and TRBJ1-1; TRBD1 agrees at 8 bases. The CDR3 is 13 residues long. Per the germline V gene, CDR1 is KGHDR and CDR2 is SFDVKD.

The genes are TRBV7-9 and TRBJ1-5; D may be TRBD1 (5 bases). This CDR3 is 15 amino acids long. Trimming stripped 1 base from V and 10 bases from J, with 17 bases between. Germline CDR1 SEHNR, CDR2 FQNEAQ (reference sequence). The CDR3, as DNA: TGTGCCAGCAGCTTAGGGCAGGGTGCCTTTACCCCCCAGCATTTT. Amino acids: CASSLGQGAFTPQHF.

This clone is a singleton in its sample. The gene calls are TRBV9 and TRBJ2-7; D might be TRBD2 (6 bases). Germline V gene lookup returns CDR1 SGDLS and CDR2 YYNGEE. This CDR3 comprises 13 residues. V lost 3 bases and J lost 7, with 14 bases in between. CDR3 in DNA: TGTGCCAGCAGCGGGCAGACGGGACTGGAGCAGTACTTC. As protein: CASSGQTGLEQYF.

The genes are TRBV9 and TRBJ2-1, with D perhaps assigned TRBD1 or TRBD2 (6 bases each). The germline gives CDR1 SGDLS, CDR2 YYNGEE. V gave up 0 bases and J gave up 3 bases, with 13 bases separating them. The CDR3 contains 16 residues. The CDR3 sequence: CASSVVAGGRYNEQFF. CDR3 coding DNA: TGTGCCAGCAGCGTAGTAGCCGGGGGCCGCTACAATGAGCAGTTCTTC. Drawing the rest from reference TRBV9 and TRBJ2-1, the complete variable domain is DSGVTQTPKHLITATGQRVTLRCSPRSGDLSVYWYQQSLDQGLQFLIQYYNGEERAKGNILERFSAQQFPDLHSELNLSSLELGDSALYFCASSVVAGGRYNEQFFGPGTRLTVL.

This rearrangement joins TRBV6-2 or TRBV6-3 to TRBJ1-1; 8 bases map to TRBD1. Germline trimming cut 5 bases from V and 0 bases from J; bases unmatched to any gene: 8. The CDR3 consists of 16 residues. CDR1 and CDR2 from the germline V gene are MNHEY and SVGEGT. CDR3 in amino acids: CASSSWTGRMNTEAFF. The CDR3 DNA reads as TGTGCCAGCAGTAGCTGGACAGGGAGAATGAACACTGAAGCTTTCTTT.

J is TRBJ1-3 and V is TRBV5-6, with 8 nucleotides matching TRBD1. CDR1 is SGHDT and CDR2 is YYEEEE in the germline V gene. The CDR3 covers 14 residues. Trimming cost V 3 bases and J 11 bases; bases outside gene matches: 10. As DNA, the CDR3 is TGTGCCAGCAGCTCCGGGACAGGTTTGAAGGCCATATATTTT. This translates into CASSSGTGLKAIYF.

The V and J genes are TRBV6-1 and TRBJ1-5; tentative D call: TRBD1 (5 bases). The CDR3 loop spans 15 amino acids. V lost 3 bases, J lost 4 bases, and 13 bases lay in between. CDR1 is MNHNS and CDR2 is SASEGT in the germline V gene. The CDR3, as DNA: TGTGCCAGCAGTGATAGGGACGCCTGGAATCAGCCCCAGCATTTT. This encodes CASSDRDAWNQPQHF.